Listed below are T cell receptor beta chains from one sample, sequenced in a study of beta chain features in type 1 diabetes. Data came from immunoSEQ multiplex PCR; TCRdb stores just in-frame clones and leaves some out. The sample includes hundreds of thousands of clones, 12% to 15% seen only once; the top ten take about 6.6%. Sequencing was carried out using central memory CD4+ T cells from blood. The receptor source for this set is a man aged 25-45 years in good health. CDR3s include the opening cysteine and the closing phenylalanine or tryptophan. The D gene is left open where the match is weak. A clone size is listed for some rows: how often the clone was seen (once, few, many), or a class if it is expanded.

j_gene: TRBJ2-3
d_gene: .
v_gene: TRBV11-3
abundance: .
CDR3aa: CASSLDRTDTQYF
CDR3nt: TGTGCCAGCAGCTTAGACCGCACAGATACGCAGTATTTT

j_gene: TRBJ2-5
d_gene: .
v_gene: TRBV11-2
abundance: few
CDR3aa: CASSLEHRAVQYF
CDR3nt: TGTGCCAGCAGCTTAGAACACAGGGCGGTCCAGTACTTC

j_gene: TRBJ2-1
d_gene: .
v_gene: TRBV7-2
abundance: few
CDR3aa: CASSRRGSGNEQFF
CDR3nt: TGTGCCAGCAGCCGTCGAGGGTCGGGCAATGAGCAGTTCTTC

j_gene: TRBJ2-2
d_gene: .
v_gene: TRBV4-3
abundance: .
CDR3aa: CASSPHGDSGNTGELFF
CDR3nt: TGCGCCAGCAGCCCCCACGGTGATAGCGGGAACACCGGGGAGCTGTTTTTT

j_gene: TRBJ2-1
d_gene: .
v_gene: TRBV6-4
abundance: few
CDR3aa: CASSRDWAGEQFF
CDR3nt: TGTGCCAGCAGTCGGGACTGGGCAGGGGAGCAGTTCTTC

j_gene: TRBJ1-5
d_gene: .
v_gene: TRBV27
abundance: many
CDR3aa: CASSLSRETAQHF
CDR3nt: TGTGCCAGCAGTTTAAGTCGGGAGACGGCCCAGCATTTT

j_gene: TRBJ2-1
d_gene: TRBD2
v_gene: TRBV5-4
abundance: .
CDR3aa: CASSLEGGRAHNEQFF
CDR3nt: TGTGCCAGCAGCTTGGAAGGCGGGAGGGCCCACAATGAGCAGTTCTTC

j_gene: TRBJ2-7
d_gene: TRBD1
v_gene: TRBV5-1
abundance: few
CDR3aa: CASSLEGQLSSYEQYF
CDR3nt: TGCGCCAGCAGCTTGGAGGGACAGCTAAGCTCCTACGAGCAGTACTTC

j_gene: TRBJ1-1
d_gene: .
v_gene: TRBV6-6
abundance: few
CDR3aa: CASSLTAGRGEAFF
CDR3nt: TGTGCCAGCAGCCTTACTGCAGGGCGCGGTGAAGCTTTCTTT

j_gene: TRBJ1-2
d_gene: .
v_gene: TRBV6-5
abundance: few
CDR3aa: CASRSGEGNYGYTF
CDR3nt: TGTGCCAGCAGATCAGGGGAGGGTAACTATGGCTACACCTTC